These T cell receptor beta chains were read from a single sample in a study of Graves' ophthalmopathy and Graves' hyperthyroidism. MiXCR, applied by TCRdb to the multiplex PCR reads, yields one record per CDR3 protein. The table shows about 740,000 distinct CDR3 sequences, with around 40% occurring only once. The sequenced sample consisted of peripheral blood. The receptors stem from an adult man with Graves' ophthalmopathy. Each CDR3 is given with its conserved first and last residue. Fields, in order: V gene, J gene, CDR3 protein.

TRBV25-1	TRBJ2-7	CASTPRTSGSYEQYF
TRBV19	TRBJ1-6	CASETGVRSPLHF
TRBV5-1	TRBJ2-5	CASSPDFERTQYF
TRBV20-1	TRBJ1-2	CSAKVPGGRDGYTF
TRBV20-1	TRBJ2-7	CSGGRAPHEQYF
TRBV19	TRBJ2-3	CASRIAGDNTDTQYF
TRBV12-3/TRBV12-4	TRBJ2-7	CASSGIWGQGGEYF
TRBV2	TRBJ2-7	CASSSIAGAGWEQYF
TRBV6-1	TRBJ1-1	CASGGHTEAFF
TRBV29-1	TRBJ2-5	CSVEAEDRAYQETQYF
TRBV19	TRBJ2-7	CASSIGQFYEQYF
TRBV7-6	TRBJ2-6	CASSGQGGSGANVLTF
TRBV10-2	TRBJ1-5	CASSESGIGNQPQHF